This T cell receptor (beta chain) comes out of a study of blood T cells in healthy people across ages. About this clonotype itself: Its antigen is not known.

Sample-barcoded 5' priming and a J-beta primer mix drove a second PCR of 7 to 11 cycles. A template-switch adaptor with 12 random nucleotides tagged each cDNA molecule. MiXCR, applied by TCRdb to the 5' RACE reads, yields one record per CDR3 protein. Of about 1.5 million distinct CDR3 sequences detected, about 42% appear once; the ten largest clones hold about 4%. This CDR3 has 13 amino acids. V gave up 4 bases and J gave up 8 bases, with 14 bases separating them. CDR1 is LGHNA, CDR2 YSLEER, per germline. Study-wide points: Relative to aged donors, long-lived donors carried more naive CD4+ cells and displayed higher diversity. Observed TCR beta diversity per million T cells went down as age went up. This fall followed a roughly linear course with age.

The sequence was obtained from a woman aged 18-29 years in good health. The chain carries TRBV4-3 and TRBJ1-2; maybe TRBD1 (5 bases). Source material: blood. This CDR3 reads CASSPNPTDGYTF. Here the CDR3 DNA reads TGCGCCAGCAGCCCAAACCCGACAGACGGCTACACCTTC.